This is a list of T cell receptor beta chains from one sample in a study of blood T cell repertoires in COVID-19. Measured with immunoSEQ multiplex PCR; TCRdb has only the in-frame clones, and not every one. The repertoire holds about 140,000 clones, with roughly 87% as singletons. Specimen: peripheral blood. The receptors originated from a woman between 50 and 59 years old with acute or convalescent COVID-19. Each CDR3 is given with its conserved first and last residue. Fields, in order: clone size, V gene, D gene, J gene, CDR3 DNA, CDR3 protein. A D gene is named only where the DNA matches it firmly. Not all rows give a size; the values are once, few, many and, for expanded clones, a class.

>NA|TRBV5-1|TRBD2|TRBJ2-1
TGCGCCAGCAGGGGACTAGCGGGAGACGCTGGTGAGCAGTTCTTC
CASRGLAGDAGEQFF
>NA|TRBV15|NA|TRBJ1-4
TGTGCCACCAGCAGAGAGGGGGGAGGGGCAACTAATGAAAAACTGTTTTTT
CATSREGGGATNEKLFF
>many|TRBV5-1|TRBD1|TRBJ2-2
TGCGCCAGCAGTGTTGTGACAGGGGACACCGGGGAGCTGTTTTTT
CASSVVTGDTGELFF
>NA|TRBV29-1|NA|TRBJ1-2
TGCAGCGTACACCTTGACACCAGCGGCTACACCTTC
CSVHLDTSGYTF
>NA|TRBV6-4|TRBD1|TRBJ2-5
TGTGCCAGCAGTGCAAACAGGGGGCCAGAGACCCAGTACTTC
CASSANRGPETQYF
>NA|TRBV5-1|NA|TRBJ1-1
TGCGCCAGCAGCTTAGGGGGACTGAACACTGAAGCTTTCTTT
CASSLGGLNTEAFF
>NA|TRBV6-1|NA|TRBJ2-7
TGTGCCAGCAGTGAAGATGAGGAGTACGAGCAGTACTTC
CASSEDEEYEQYF
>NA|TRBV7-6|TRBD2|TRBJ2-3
TGTGCCAGCAGCCTTCTAGCGGGAGGGACAGATACGCAGTATTTT
CASSLLAGGTDTQYF
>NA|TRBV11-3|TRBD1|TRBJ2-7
TGTGCCAGCAGCACCCGACAGGGTGGGGACTACGAGCAGTACTTC
CASSTRQGGDYEQYF
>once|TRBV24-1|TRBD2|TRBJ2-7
TGTGCCACCAGTGGTTCAGGGACTAGCGGGGCTAGCTCCTACGAGCAGTACTTC
CATSGSGTSGASSYEQYF
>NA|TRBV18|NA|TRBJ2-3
TGTGCCAGCTCTTTCAACGCGCCCAGGGGCACCACAGATACGCAGTATTTT
CASSFNAPRGTTDTQYF
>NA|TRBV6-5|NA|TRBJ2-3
TGTGCCAGCAGGGCTAGCACAGATACGCAGTATTTT
CASRASTDTQYF
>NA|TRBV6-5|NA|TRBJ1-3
TGTGCCAGCAGATCACCCCAGGGGATGGGAAACACCATATATTTT
CASRSPQGMGNTIYF
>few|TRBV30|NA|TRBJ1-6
TGTGCCTGTCACCCCCCTCCTCAGGGGAGTAATTCACCCCTCCACTTT
CACHPPPQGSNSPLHF
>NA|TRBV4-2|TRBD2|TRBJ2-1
TGTGCCAGCAGCCAAGATTACAGGACTAGCGGGAAGTATGAGCAGTTCTTC
CASSQDYRTSGKYEQFF
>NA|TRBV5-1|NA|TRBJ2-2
TGCGCCAGCAGAAGGGACATGAACACCGGGGAGCTGTTTTTT
CASRRDMNTGELFF
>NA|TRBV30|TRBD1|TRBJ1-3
TGTGCCTGGAGTGTGGACAGGGGTTTTGGAAACACCATATATTTT
CAWSVDRGFGNTIYF
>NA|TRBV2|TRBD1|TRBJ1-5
TGTGCCGGACAGGGGGCCCCGAATCAGCCCCAGCATTTT
CAGQGAPNQPQHF
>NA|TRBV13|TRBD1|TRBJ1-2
TGTGCCAGCAGCTTAACGGGGACAGGGGAAAACTATGGCTACACCTTC
CASSLTGTGENYGYTF
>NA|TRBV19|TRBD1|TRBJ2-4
TGTGCCAGTAAATTACGACAGGGGTCAAACATTCAGTACTTC
CASKLRQGSNIQYF
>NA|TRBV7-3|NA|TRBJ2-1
TGTGCCAGCAGCTTAGATCCAGGGTCGGGTGAGCAGTTCTTC
CASSLDPGSGEQFF
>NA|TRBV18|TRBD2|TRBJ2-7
TGTGCCAGCTCACCAGCTAGCGGGGGCGAGCAGTACTTC
CASSPASGGEQYF
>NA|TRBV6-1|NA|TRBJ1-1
TGTGCCAGCAGTGAAAACGGGGGGATGAGTACTGAAGCTTTCTTT
CASSENGGMSTEAFF
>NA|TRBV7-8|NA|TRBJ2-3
TGTGCCAGCAGCTTTTTTAATAGCGGTTCAACAGATACGCAGTATTTT
CASSFFNSGSTDTQYF
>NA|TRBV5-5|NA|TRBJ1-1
TGTGCCAGCAGCTTACAGGCCGGTAACACTGAAGCTTTCTTT
CASSLQAGNTEAFF
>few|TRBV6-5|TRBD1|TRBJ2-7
TGTGCCAGCAGATCGGGACAGTATACCTACGAGCAGTACTTC
CASRSGQYTYEQYF
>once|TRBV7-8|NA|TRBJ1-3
TGTGCCAGCAGCTTAGAAGGAGGGGTTGGAAACACCATATATTTT
CASSLEGGVGNTIYF
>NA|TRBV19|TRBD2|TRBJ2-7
TGTGCCAGTAGTCCTAGCGGGAGGGCCTCCTACGAGCAGTACTTC
CASSPSGRASYEQYF
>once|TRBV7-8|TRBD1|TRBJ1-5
TGTGCCAGCAGCACGAAGGGACAGGGGGGGAATCAGCCCCAGCATTTT
CASSTKGQGGNQPQHF
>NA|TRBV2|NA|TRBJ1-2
TGTGCCAGCAGTGAAGATGGAACAGCTAACTATGGCTACACCTTC
CASSEDGTANYGYTF
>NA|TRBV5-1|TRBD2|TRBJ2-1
TGCGCCAGCAGCCCACTAGCGGGGACCAACAATGAGCAGTTCTTC
CASSPLAGTNNEQFF
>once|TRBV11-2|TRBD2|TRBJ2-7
TGTGCCAGCAGCTTAAGGACTAGCGGGAGTGGCTACGAGCAGTACTTC
CASSLRTSGSGYEQYF
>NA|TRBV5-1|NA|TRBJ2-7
TGCGCCAGCAGCTTGGCCAGCAGTAGCGGCTACGAGCAGTACTTC
CASSLASSSGYEQYF
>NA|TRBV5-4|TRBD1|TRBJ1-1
TGTGCCAGCAGCGCGACCGGGACAGGGCTCATGAACACTGAAGCTTTCTTT
CASSATGTGLMNTEAFF
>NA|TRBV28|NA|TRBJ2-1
TGTGCCAGCAGTTTAACCCAGGTACGGGAGCAGTTCTTC
CASSLTQVREQFF
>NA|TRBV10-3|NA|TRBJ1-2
TGTGCCATCAGTTGGGACTCCAACTATGGCTACACCTTC
CAISWDSNYGYTF
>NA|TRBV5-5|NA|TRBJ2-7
TGTGCCAGCAGCTTGGCGGGGAATTACGAGCAGTACTTC
CASSLAGNYEQYF
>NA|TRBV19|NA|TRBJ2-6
TGTGCCAGTAGTATGAATCCGGGGTATGGGGCCAACGTCCTGACTTTC
CASSMNPGYGANVLTF
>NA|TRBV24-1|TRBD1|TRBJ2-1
TGTGCCACCGGTAAAAGGACAGGGGGTCACAATGAGCAGTTCTTC
CATGKRTGGHNEQFF
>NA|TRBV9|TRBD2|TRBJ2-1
TGTGCCAGCAGCGTAGCTCCAGGGAGGGATGAGCAGTTCTTC
CASSVAPGRDEQFF
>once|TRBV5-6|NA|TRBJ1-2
TGTGCCAGCAGCCCTACAGGACGGGGCTACACCTTC
CASSPTGRGYTF